The 15 T cell receptor beta chains presented below share a single source sample, sequenced in a study of spatial heterogeneity in lung cancer. The study, taken as a whole, reports: Expanded intratumoral alpha and beta TCR counts tracked tumor mutation counts.

The sample's time point: sample taken at primary tumor resection. TCRdb called the 5' RACE reads again in MiXCR, with one record for every CDR3 protein. This sample has about 7,100 distinct CDR3 sequences, with less than 9% found just once. For these receptors, no antigen is known. The material sequenced was lung tumor tissue, taken at surgery. Every receptor here comes from a male donor with early-stage non-small cell lung cancer.

This clonotype is labeled medium-sized. J is TRBJ2-3 and V is TRBV10-3; 8 nucleotides match TRBD2. Germline-derived CDR1 and CDR2 are ENHRY and SYGVKD. The CDR3 extends over 15 amino acids. The V segment lost 7 bases and the J segment 6 bases; nucleotides outside the gene matches: 12. CDR3 region: CAIKQLAAKGDTQYF. The CDR3 bases are TGTGCCATCAAGCAACTAGCGGCAAAGGGGGATACGCAGTATTTT.

By proportion, this clonotype is medium-sized. At one of its ends the junction is not consistent with the germline gene, which may arise from a read error. J is TRBJ2-7 and V is TRBV6-5; TRBD2 agrees at 7 bases. Looked up from germline, CDR1 is MNHEY and CDR2 is SVGAGI. CDR3 length equals 15 residues. CDR3 loop: CASSHSGGSGYEQYF. The CDR3 DNA reads TGTGCCAGCAGTCACTCAGGCGGGAGTGGCTACGAGCAGTACTTC.

As for this clonotype: A clone one base away is much larger, so this may be a read error. The J gene is TRBJ2-3, the V gene TRBV11-2; 15 positions match TRBD2. Germline V lookup: CDR1 SGHAT, CDR2 FQNNGV. The CDR3 contains 17 residues. With V trimmed by 10 bases and J by 0 bases, 8 bases remained unmatched. The CDR3: CATSGLAGGASTDTQYF. The CDR3, as DNA: TGTGCCACCTCGGGACTAGCGGGAGGCGCTAGCACAGATACGCAGTATTTT.

This clonotype was found a few times. The CDR3 loop reads CASSQDTGDNQPQHF. The CDR3 nucleotides read TGTGCCAGCAGCCAAGATACAGGAGACAATCAGCCCCAGCATTTT. The V gene is TRBV3-1, the J gene TRBJ1-5; the D gene is possibly TRBD1 (5 bases). CDR1 and CDR2 (germline): LGHDT, YNNKEL (reference sequence). This CDR3 has 15 residues. V was shortened by 0 bases and J by 3 bases, with 9 bases between the two germline ends.

Sample share makes this clonotype medium-sized. The chain recombines TRBV5-1 with TRBJ1-2; weak D call: TRBD1 (5 bases). CDR3 length: 15 residues. CDR1 is SGHRS and CDR2 is YFSETQ in the germline V gene. The V and J ends lost 1 base and 4 bases respectively, with 14 bases between them. CDR3 amino acids: CASSLSRDPSYGYTF. Written as DNA, the CDR3 is TGCGCCAGCAGCTTGAGCAGGGATCCCAGCTATGGCTACACCTTC.

This clonotype was seen repeatedly, ten times or more. The chain carries TRBV7-9 and TRBJ2-5; 9 nucleotides align to TRBD2. Germline V CDR1 and CDR2: SEHNR, FQNEAQ (reference sequence). CDR3 length equals 18 residues. Trimming removed 1 base from V and 3 bases from J; junction bases left unmatched: 12. The DNA of the CDR3 is TGTGCCAGCAGCTTAGGCCCCCCCGGACTAGCGCCTAAAGAGACCCAGTACTTC. It specifies CASSLGPPGLAPKETQYF.

This clonotype is classed as medium-sized. The chain uses TRBV11-3 and TRBJ2-6; 10 nucleotides line up with TRBD1. The CDR3 is 17 amino acids. CDR1 is SGHNT and CDR2 is YENEEA in the germline V gene. With 10 bases clipped from V and 4 bases from J, the junction kept 13 bases outside the gene matches. The CDR3: CAKPGQGIVWGANVLTF. The CDR3 coding sequence is TGTGCCAAGCCGGGACAGGGGATCGTGTGGGGGGCCAACGTCCTGACTTTC.

This clonotype was detected ten times or more. The V and J genes are TRBV11-2 and TRBJ1-2; D is perhaps TRBD1 (6 bases). This CDR3 contains 20 residues. V was shortened by 3 bases and J by 5 bases, with 31 bases between the two germline ends. The germline V gene has CDR1 SGHAT and CDR2 FQNNGV. The CDR3 DNA follows: TGTGCCAGCAGCTTTACGCGAGGGTCACAGGGAAGGGATGGCGTATATGGCTACACCTTC. This sequence encodes CASSFTRGSQGRDGVYGYTF.

This clonotype is medium-sized within its sample. This rearrangement joins TRBV20-1 to TRBJ1-2; 8 bases line up with TRBD1. CDR1 and CDR2 from the germline V gene are DFQATT and SNEGSKA (reference sequence). The CDR3 covers 19 residues. Trimming took 3 bases from V and 4 from J; bases not matched to a gene: 22. The CDR3 loop is CSAREGSSRRQGLRYGYTF. The CDR3 DNA follows: TGCAGTGCTAGGGAAGGCTCATCCAGACGACAGGGGCTACGCTATGGCTACACCTTC.

This clonotype was detected many times. The chain combines TRBV28 with TRBJ1-6; the D is unclear. The germline CDR1 and CDR2 sequences are MDHEN and SYDVKM. The CDR3 runs 12 residues. Between the trimmed V and J ends, which lost 7 bases and 5 bases, there was a span of 6 bases. CDR3 DNA sequence: TGTGCCAGCAAGGGTGATAATTCACCCCTCCACTTT. Its protein is CASKGDNSPLHF.

In this sample, this clonotype turned up many times. The chain is built from TRBV28 and TRBJ2-5, with 7 bases fitting TRBD1. V trimming: 5 bases; J trimming: 2 bases; junction bases outside the gene matches: 8. The germline V gene has CDR1 MDHEN and CDR2 SYDVKM. This CDR3 comprises 15 residues. The CDR3: CASSKGRGQQETQYF. CDR3 nucleotide sequence: TGTGCCAGCAGTAAGGGTAGGGGACAGCAAGAGACCCAGTACTTC.

This clonotype is medium-sized by share. The rearrangement links TRBV6-2 or TRBV6-3 to TRBJ2-7; D not resolved. This CDR3 is 14 amino acids long. Germline assignment: CDR1 MNHEY and CDR2 SVGEGT. With 6 bases removed from V and 2 bases from J, the gap between germline ends came to 14 bases. The CDR3 reads CASSALGRTYEQYF. Here the CDR3 DNA reads TGTGCCAGCAGCGCCTTAGGACGGACCTACGAGCAGTACTTC.

This clonotype has a handful of counts. The gene calls are TRBV20-1 and TRBJ2-2; D is perhaps TRBD2 (6 bases). This CDR3 region has 15 residues. V was clipped by 2 bases and J by 4 bases, with 14 bases between them. CDR1 DFQATT and CDR2 SNEGSKA come from the germline V gene (reference sequence). The DNA of the CDR3 is TGCAGTGCTAGACGGCGGGCCGGGGGCACCGGGGAGCTGTTTTTT. It encodes CSARRRAGGTGELFF.

Ten or more counts support this clonotype. The gene calls are TRBV6-2 or TRBV6-3 and TRBJ2-2; possibly TRBD2 for D (6 bases). The V gene's germline CDR1 is MNHEY and CDR2 SVGEGT. Trimming pared 9 bases from V and 8 bases from J, leaving 22 bases between. CDR3 length: 15 residues. The CDR3 sequence: CASRGLHGVSGELFF. DNA for the CDR3: TGTGCCAGTCGGGGACTCCACGGAGTTTCTGGGGAGCTGTTTTTT.

By proportion, this clonotype is medium-sized (0.01 to 0.1%). V usage is TRBV9 and J usage is TRBJ2-1; 11 nucleotides agree with TRBD2. CDR3 length equals 20 residues. Germline values: CDR1 SGDLS, CDR2 YYNGEE. J was trimmed by 7 bases and V by 2 bases; bases with no gene match: 20. The CDR3 DNA follows: TGTGCCAGCAGCGTGACCCAGGGACTAGCGGCTAGTGTGAGGGGTAATGAGCAGTTCTTC. Translating it yields CASSVTQGLAASVRGNEQFF.